Presented here are 10 T cell receptor beta chains from one specimen sequenced in a study of vaccination and CD4 T cells after COVID-19. These receptors are not linked to any known antigen. Treatment denoted: approximately 9-day PBMC culture with coronavirus spike peptide pools or control peptides (ViraFEST assay). Once obtained from cultured CD4+ T cells, the DNA was sequenced using the Oncomine TCR Beta short-read assay. A single record per CDR3 protein comes from TCRdb applying MiXCR to the PCR reads. This table has about 15,000 distinct CDR3 sequences, around 50% appearing once. Sequencing used CD4+ T cells from blood, cultured in vitro. The receptors were gathered from a human donor who had recovered from COVID-19.

Comments on this clonotype: As the CDR3 is not closed by the conserved phenylalanine or tryptophan, this likely results from a read error. The rearrangement links TRBV5-1 to TRBJ2-3; 9 nucleotides line up with TRBD2. Germline CDR1 and CDR2: SGHRS and YFSETQ. CDR3 size: 15 residues. With 7 bases clipped from V and 0 bases from J, the junction kept 6 bases outside the gene matches. Written as DNA, the CDR3 is TGCGCCAGCCAGGCTAGCGGGATTAGCACAGATACGCAGTATTCT. The encoded protein is CASQASGISTDTQYS.

This rearrangement joins TRBV20-1 to TRBJ2-1; perhaps TRBD2 as D (5 bases). CDR1 and CDR2 (germline): DFQATT, SNEGSKA (reference sequence). This CDR3 contains 11 residues. The germline V and J ends were trimmed by 5 bases and 6 bases, with 8 bases remaining between them. This CDR3 is CSAWTVNEQFF. As DNA, the CDR3 is TGCAGTGCTTGGACTGTCAATGAGCAGTTCTTC.

The sample holds a few counts of this clonotype. The chain carries TRBV7-9 and TRBJ2-5; unclear D gene. The CDR3 length is 12 residues. Germline V gene lookup returns CDR1 SEHNR and CDR2 FQNEAQ (reference sequence). Trimming left V 4 bases short and J 5 bases short, with 8 bases between. In DNA, the CDR3 is TGTGCCAGCAGCTCACTCAAGGAGACCCAGTACTTC. Its translation is CASSSLKETQYF. Full variable domain (rest looked up from reference TRBV7-9 and TRBJ2-5): DTGVSQNPRHKITKRGQNVTFRCDPISEHNRLYWYRQTLGQGPEFLTYFQNEAQLEKSRLLSDRFSAERPKGSFSTLEIQRTEQGDSAMYLCASSSLKETQYFGPGTRLLVL.

The gene calls are TRBV5-1 and TRBJ2-7; TRBD1 is a possible D gene (5 bases). V was shortened by 0 bases and J by 6 bases, with 13 bases between the two germline ends. CDR1 SGHRS and CDR2 YFSETQ come from the germline V gene. There are 14 residues in the CDR3. CDR3 nucleotide sequence: TGCGCCAGCAGCTTGGGCCTACAGGTTTCCGAGCAGTACTTC. It yields the protein CASSLGLQVSEQYF.

The CDR3 DNA is TGTGCCAGCAGCCAAGGCGCACCGGGACAGGGGAGAGATACGCAGTATTTT. Translated, it gives CASSQGAPGQGRDTQYF. The chain uses TRBV3-1 and TRBJ2-3; 10 bases map to TRBD1. V shed 1 base and J 5 bases; nucleotides not matched to a gene: 9. This CDR3 has 17 residues. Looked up from germline, CDR1 is LGHDT and CDR2 is YNNKEL (reference sequence).

This clonotype came up once. Sequence at one end of the junction differs from germline and may be a read error. The rearrangement uses TRBV20-1 and TRBJ2-5, with a weak D call TRBD1 (6 bases). This CDR3 has 13 residues. Germline CDR1 reads DFQATT; CDR2 reads SNEGSKA (reference sequence). CDR3 bases: TGCAGTGCTATTGGGACAAACCAAGAGACCCTGTACTTC. Translation: CSAIGTNQETLYF.

There are a few counts of this clonotype. This chain joins TRBV6-1 and TRBJ1-5; D is unresolved. V lost 1 base and J lost 5, with 15 bases in between. Per the germline V gene, CDR1 is MNHNS and CDR2 is SASEGT. The CDR3 loop spans 16 amino acids. CDR3 sequence: CASSEEFWMEDQPQHF. CDR3 DNA sequence: TGTGCCAGCAGTGAAGAGTTTTGGATGGAGGATCAGCCCCAGCATTTT.

V usage is TRBV28 and J usage is TRBJ1-2; 10 bases map to TRBD1. The CDR3 has 14 residues. With 2 bases clipped from V and 8 bases from J, the junction kept 5 bases outside the gene matches. CDR1 MDHEN and CDR2 SYDVKM come from the germline V gene. The CDR3 coding sequence is TGTGCCAGCAGTTTACTGACAGGGGGCACGGGCTACACCTTC. It specifies CASSLLTGGTGYTF.

By share, this clonotype ranks as medium-sized (0.01 to 0.1%). The chain recombines TRBV5-4 with TRBJ1-2; D call uncertain. The CDR3 runs 15 residues. The germline V gene encodes CDR1 SGHNT and CDR2 YYREEE (reference sequence). V was pared by 0 bases and J by 7 bases, with 16 bases between. This chain's CDR3 is CASSLAGLTGGGYTF. The CDR3 nucleotides are TGTGCCAGCAGCTTGGCAGGACTAACGGGCGGTGGCTACACCTTC.

The rearrangement joins TRBV4-2 to TRBJ2-2; a weak D match, TRBD2 (6 bases). This CDR3 is 15 amino acids long. Between the trimmed V and J ends, which lost 1 base and 4 bases, there was a span of 10 bases. From germline, CDR1 is LGHNA and CDR2 YNFKEQ. The CDR3 sequence is CASSQGVSGTGELFF. CDR3 DNA: TGTGCCAGCAGCCAAGGGGTTAGCGGCACCGGGGAGCTGTTTTTT.